The sequence of this TCR beta chain was determined in a study of blood T cell repertoires in COVID-19. In the study overall: Acute-phase and convalescent COVID-19 samples originated in the United States, Italy and Spain. Nucleic acid was either cDNA or gDNA, and it came from T cells, B-cell-depleted T cells, or PBMCs.

CDR3 length equals 16 residues. Germline assignment: CDR1 SGHRS and CDR2 YFSETQ. V was pared by 0 bases and J by 2 bases, with 12 bases between. It was during active infection that Seattle patients were enrolled and then longitudinally followed. As originally analysed: Quantification of nucleated cells was approximated via reference gene primer amplification. The method was immunoSEQ multiplex PCR; TCRdb's version includes in-frame clones alone and lacks a portion of them. V, J and clone size were drawn from that table, and D and trimming were deduced from the DNA. The table includes nearly 350,000 clones, about nine tenths detected once.

The rearrangement joins TRBV5-1 to TRBJ1-5; D unresolved. The TCR originated in a woman between 45 and 65 years old with COVID-19, enrolled during active disease. The specimen sequenced was peripheral blood. The CDR3 loop is CASSLAGYGGNQPQHF. DNA of the CDR3: TGCGCCAGCAGCTTGGCCGGATACGGGGGCAATCAGCCCCAGCATTTT.